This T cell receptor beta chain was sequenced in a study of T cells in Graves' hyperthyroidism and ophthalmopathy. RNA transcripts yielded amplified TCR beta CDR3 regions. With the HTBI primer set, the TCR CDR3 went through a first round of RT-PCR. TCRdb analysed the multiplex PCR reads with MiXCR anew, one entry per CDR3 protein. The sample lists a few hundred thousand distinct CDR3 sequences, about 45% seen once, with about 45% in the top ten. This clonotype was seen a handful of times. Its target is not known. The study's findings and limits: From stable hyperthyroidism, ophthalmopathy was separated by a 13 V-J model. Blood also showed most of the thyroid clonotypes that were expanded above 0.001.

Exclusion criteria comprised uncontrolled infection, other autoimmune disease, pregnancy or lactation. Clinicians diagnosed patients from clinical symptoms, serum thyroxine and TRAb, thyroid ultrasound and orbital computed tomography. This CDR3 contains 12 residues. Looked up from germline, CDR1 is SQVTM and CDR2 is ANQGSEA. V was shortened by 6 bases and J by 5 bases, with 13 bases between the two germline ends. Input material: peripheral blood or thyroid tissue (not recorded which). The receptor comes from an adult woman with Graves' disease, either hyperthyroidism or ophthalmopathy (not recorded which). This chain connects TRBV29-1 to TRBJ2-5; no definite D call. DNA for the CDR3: TGCAGCGTAGGTCCGTCCCTGGAGACCCAGTACTTC. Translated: CSVGPSLETQYF. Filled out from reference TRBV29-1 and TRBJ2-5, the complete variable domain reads SAVISQKPSRDICQRGTSLTIQCQVDSQVTMMFWYRQQPGQSLTLIATANQGSEATYESGFVIDKFPISRPNLTFSTLTVSNMSPEDSSIYLCSVGPSLETQYFGPGTRLLVL.